Shown below are 23 T cell receptor beta chains from a single sample sequenced in a study of blood T cell repertoires in COVID-19 (TCRdb year 2020). Receptors were amplified or captured by the immunoSEQ multiplex PCR assay. This immuneACCESS table, as held by TCRdb, lists in-frame sequences with V and J called but not all clones. Of the missing ones, under half trace to an unresolved V gene in checked studies; the others have no known cause. This sample holds around 92,000 clones; around 84% were observed only once. 13% of the sample is held by the ten biggest clonotypes. Sequenced material: peripheral blood. The receptors stem from a woman in her sixties or seventies in a cohort sampled during active or convalescent COVID-19.

V gene TRBV13 combines with J gene TRBJ2-1, with 8 bases identical to TRBD1. CDR1 and CDR2 from the germline V gene are PRHDT and FYEKMQ (reference sequence). The junction had 11 bases not matched to a gene; V was cut back by 6 bases and J by 7 bases. CDR3 length: 15 amino acids. The CDR3 loop is CASRAHTGGRNEQFF. Here the CDR3 DNA reads TGTGCCAGCAGGGCTCATACAGGGGGGAGGAATGAGCAGTTCTTC.

This clone appeared a few times. V gene TRBV18 combines with J gene TRBJ1-6; possibly TRBD1 for D (5 bases). V lost 0 bases, J lost 8 bases, and 11 bases lay in between. This CDR3 region has 15 residues. Germline V gives CDR1 KGHSH, CDR2 LQKENI. The CDR3 coding sequence is TGTGCCAGCTCACCACCTCAGGGTTTGGATTCACCCCTCCACTTT. It encodes CASSPPQGLDSPLHF.

The chain links TRBV6-5 to TRBJ2-5; D is uncertain. CDR3 length: 13 residues. V shed 6 bases and J shed 1 base, with 9 bases lying between them. The V gene's germline CDR1 is MNHEY and CDR2 SVGAGI. This chain's CDR3 is CASRARIQETQYF. CDR3 sequence (DNA): TGTGCCAGCAGGGCTAGGATCCAAGAGACCCAGTACTTC.

The rearrangement joins TRBV19 to TRBJ1-1; a weak D match, TRBD1 (5 bases). Deletions cut 3 bases from V and 0 bases from J, with 8 bases between. Germline CDR1 is LNHDA and CDR2 is SQIVND (reference sequence). The CDR3 is made up of 14 amino acids. CDR3 loop: CASSIQGMNTEAFF. The DNA of the CDR3 is TGTGCCAGTAGTATCCAGGGCATGAACACTGAAGCTTTCTTT.

The chain carries TRBV5-4 and TRBJ2-3; no clear D. In germline, CDR1 is SGHNT, CDR2 YYREEE (reference sequence). The V and J ends lost 0 bases and 2 bases respectively, with 7 bases between them. This CDR3 comprises 14 residues. CDR3 sequence reads: CASSLVQTTDTQYF. CDR3 bases: TGTGCCAGCAGCTTGGTACAGACCACAGATACGCAGTATTTT.

This rearrangement joins TRBV11-2 to TRBJ2-3; 9 bases fit TRBD1. The CDR3 runs 15 residues. Germline CDR1 SGHAT, CDR2 FQNNGV. Germline trimming cut 4 bases from V and 4 bases from J; bases unmatched to any gene: 6. CDR3 sequence (DNA): TGTGCCAGCAGCTCGGGGACAGGGCTGGCAGATACGCAGTATTTT. Its translation is CASSSGTGLADTQYF.

The V gene is TRBV27, the J gene TRBJ2-3; maybe TRBD2 (5 bases). The germline V and J ends were trimmed by 0 bases and 3 bases, with 10 bases remaining between them. The CDR3 totals 15 residues. CDR1 is MNHEY and CDR2 is SMNVEV in the germline V gene (reference sequence). CDR3 sequence (DNA): TGTGCCAGCAGTTTATCGGGAGTGAGGACAGATACGCAGTATTTT. It yields the protein CASSLSGVRTDTQYF.

This sequence joins TRBV6-5 and TRBJ1-1, with TRBD1 as a possible D gene (5 bases). V lost 8 bases to trimming and J lost 7 bases, with 17 bases between them. There are 13 residues in the CDR3. Germline CDR1 and CDR2: MNHEY and SVGAGI. Here the CDR3 DNA reads TGTGCCAGCGGAGGGGCAGCAACCTTTGAAGCTTTCTTT. It is translated as CASGGAATFEAFF.

This chain joins TRBV2 and TRBJ2-5; a possible D gene is TRBD1 (5 bases). This CDR3 spans 15 amino acids. The germline gives CDR1 SNHLY, CDR2 FYNNEI. The V end lost 7 bases, the J end lost 2 bases, and 17 bases lay between the germline ends. The CDR3 DNA reads as TGTGCCAGCACACAGGACCGGGCTGGGCAAGAGACCCAGTACTTC. Translation gives CASTQDRAGQETQYF.

The chain employs TRBV10-1 and TRBJ2-3, with 7 bases that match TRBD2. The CDR3 is made up of 18 amino acids. Trimming at V came to 3 bases and at J to 3 bases, leaving 15 bases not matched to a gene. Germline values: CDR1 WNHNN, CDR2 SYGVQD (reference sequence). CDR3: CASSDPAREGKTTDTQYF. As DNA, the CDR3 is TGCGCCAGCAGTGATCCCGCTAGGGAGGGAAAAACGACAGATACGCAGTATTTT.

V usage is TRBV5-1 and J usage is TRBJ1-1; TRBD1 is a possible D gene (5 bases). V lost 4 bases to trimming and J lost 11 bases, with 21 bases between them. The CDR3 spans 14 residues. Germline V gene data show CDR1 as SGHRS and CDR2 as YFSETQ. The CDR3 loop reads CASSATDRPKKAFF. CDR3 sequence (DNA): TGCGCCAGCAGCGCTACTGACAGACCTAAGAAGGCTTTCTTT. The complete variable domain, with remaining parts taken from reference TRBV5-1 and TRBJ1-1, reads KAGVTQTPRYLIKTRGQQVTLSCSPISGHRSVSWYQQTPGQGLQFLFEYFSETQRNKGNFPGRFSGRQFSNSRSEMNVSTLELGDSALYLCASSATDRPKKAFFGQGTRLTVV.

The rearrangement uses TRBV5-1 and TRBJ1-1, with D unresolved. Between the trimmed V and J ends, which lost 0 bases and 4 bases, there was a span of 13 bases. The CDR3 runs to 15 residues. Germline CDR1 and CDR2: SGHRS and YFSETQ. The CDR3 protein is CASSLAVRPATEAFF. The CDR3 DNA sequence: TGCGCCAGCAGCTTGGCCGTCAGGCCGGCCACTGAAGCTTTCTTT.

The chain joins TRBV2 to TRBJ2-2; 12 nucleotides line up with TRBD1. Germline V gene data show CDR1 as SNHLY and CDR2 as FYNNEI. V shed 5 bases, J shed 5 bases, and the junction held 15 bases outside the gene matches. The CDR3 length is 19 residues. The chain's CDR3 is CASSLFRDRGRRETGELFF. The CDR3 region has the DNA TGTGCCAGCAGTTTATTCCGGGACAGGGGGCGAAGAGAAACCGGGGAGCTGTTTTTT.

The table lists this clone with a few counts. The rearrangement uses TRBV9 and TRBJ1-1; D unclear. The CDR3 sequence is 13 residues long. Per the germline V gene, CDR1 is SGDLS and CDR2 is YYNGEE. The ends were cut back, 3 bases at V and 5 bases at J, with 11 bases in the middle. The CDR3 nucleotides are TGTGCCAGCAGCGCAGGCTTTTGGACTGAAGCTTTCTTT. It codes for CASSAGFWTEAFF.

CDR3 loop: CASSPQAIASQYF. The DNA for the CDR3 is TGTGCCAGCAGTCCCCAAGCCATAGCGTCCCAGTACTTC. The chain joins TRBV28 to TRBJ2-5; a possible D gene is TRBD2 (5 bases). Deletions cut 5 bases from V and 9 bases from J, with 16 bases between. Germline CDR1 and CDR2: MDHEN and SYDVKM. This CDR3 comprises 13 residues.

The gene calls are TRBV19 and TRBJ2-4; D is ambiguous. The CDR3 has 15 residues. Germline V lookup: CDR1 LNHDA, CDR2 SQIVND (reference sequence). Trimming removed 6 bases at V and 2 bases at J, with 14 bases between. Here the CDR3 DNA reads TGTGCCAGTAGCAAGGAACGGGTCTCCAAAAACATTCAGTACTTC. Encoded protein: CASSKERVSKNIQYF.

The V gene is TRBV3-1 (or the pseudogene TRBV3-2), the J gene TRBJ2-1; maybe TRBD1 (6 bases). Germline CDR1 reads LGHDT; CDR2 reads YNNKEL (reference sequence). Between the trimmed V and J ends, which lost 1 base and 4 bases, there was a span of 11 bases. The CDR3 totals 15 residues. CDR3 region: CASSQATGGYNEQFF. The CDR3 nucleotides read TGTGCCAGCAGCCAAGCGACAGGAGGATACAATGAGCAGTTCTTC.

The rearrangement joins TRBV3-1 (or the pseudogene TRBV3-2) to TRBJ2-3; 13 bases agree with TRBD2. From germline, CDR1 is LGHDT and CDR2 YNNKEL (reference sequence). The CDR3 contains 16 residues. V was pared by 1 base and J by 8 bases, with 6 bases of the junction left unmatched. The CDR3 protein is CASSQVTSGGAGTQYF. For the CDR3, the DNA is TGTGCCAGCAGCCAAGTCACTAGCGGGGGGGCGGGTACGCAGTATTTT.

The chain is built from TRBV24-1 and TRBJ1-1; 7 bases align to TRBD1. The germline V gene encodes CDR1 KGHDR and CDR2 SFDVKD. The trim removed 8 bases at V and 7 bases at J, leaving 6 bases unmatched. The CDR3 contains 12 residues. The CDR3: CATTSRTGEAFF. The CDR3 coding sequence is TGTGCCACCACGAGTCGGACAGGTGAAGCTTTCTTT.

The chain employs TRBV29-1 and TRBJ1-2; 7 bases fit TRBD1. The CDR3 has 11 residues. V trimming: 6 bases; J trimming: 8 bases; junction bases outside the gene matches: 6. Germline V gene lookup returns CDR1 SQVTM and CDR2 ANQGSEA. CDR3 nucleotide sequence: TGCAGCGTCCGACAGGGTCCCGGCTACACCTTC. It yields the protein CSVRQGPGYTF.

The chain has TRBV5-1 and TRBJ2-6; 7 nucleotides match TRBD1. Germline V gene data show CDR1 as SGHRS and CDR2 as YFSETQ. V shed 0 bases, J shed 0 bases, and the junction held 6 bases outside the gene matches. The CDR3 loop spans 18 amino acids. The CDR3 region is CASSLARGTASGANVLTF. The CDR3 DNA reads as TGCGCCAGCAGCTTGGCCAGGGGGACAGCCTCTGGGGCCAACGTCCTGACTTTC.

The J gene is TRBJ2-3, the V gene TRBV7-2; a possible D gene is TRBD2 (6 bases). This CDR3 is built from 14 residues. CDR1 is SGHTA and CDR2 is FQGNSA in the germline V gene. Trimming cost V 5 bases and J 0 bases, with 9 bases left between them. The CDR3 sequence: CASSPGRSTDTQYF. CDR3 bases: TGTGCCAGCAGCCCTGGGAGGAGCACAGATACGCAGTATTTT.

J is TRBJ2-3 and V is TRBV18; D call uncertain. CDR1 is KGHSH, CDR2 LQKENI, per germline. This CDR3 comprises 12 residues. Trimming stripped 3 bases from V and 3 bases from J, with 4 bases between. Written as DNA, the CDR3 is TGTGCCAGCTCACCTCAGACAGATACGCAGTATTTT. Protein sequence: CASSPQTDTQYF.